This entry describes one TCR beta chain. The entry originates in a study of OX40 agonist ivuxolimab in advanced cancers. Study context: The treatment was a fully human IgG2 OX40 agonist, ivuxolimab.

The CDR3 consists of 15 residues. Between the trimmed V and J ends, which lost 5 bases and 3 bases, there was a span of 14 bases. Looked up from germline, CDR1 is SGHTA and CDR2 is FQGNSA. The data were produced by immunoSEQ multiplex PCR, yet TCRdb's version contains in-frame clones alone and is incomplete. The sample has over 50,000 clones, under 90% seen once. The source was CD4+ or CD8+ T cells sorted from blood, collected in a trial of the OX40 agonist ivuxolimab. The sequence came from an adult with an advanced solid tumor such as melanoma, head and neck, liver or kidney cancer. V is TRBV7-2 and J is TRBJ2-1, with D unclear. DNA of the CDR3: TGTGCCAGCAGCGTCGATAGGGCCCTCTACAATGAGCAGTTCTTC. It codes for CASSVDRALYNEQFF.